These 8 T cell receptor beta chains share one sample of origin, sequenced in a study of T cell repertoires in cytomegalovirus infection (dated by TCRdb to between 2019 and 2020). Reads for this sample came from an Illumina HiSeq 1500. TCRdb reanalyzed the raw reads on its own, using fastp at Q25 for trimming and MiXCR for clone calling, and kept in-frame beta chains. For every CDR3 protein sequence, its rows merge into one entry that carries the most common genes and DNA. The table for this sample lists 50,000 to 65,000 distinct CDR3 sequences; roughly 20% of them were counted only once. In total, the top ten clones hold around 64% of the sample. The treatment or condition label on this specimen signifies: in vitro stimulation with specific CMV peptide epitopes to enrich CMV-specific T cells. Antigens for these TCRs are unknown. The source was CD8+ T cells from cultured PBMCs, collected from culture after CMV antigen stimulation. These receptors were obtained from a human donor in good health (CMV status not recorded). Some clones in this sample may be carry-over from other donors' samples.

The chain combines TRBV7-2 with TRBJ2-1, with 11 nucleotides matching TRBD1. Trimming cost V 5 bases and J 5 bases; bases outside gene matches: 11. In germline, CDR1 is SGHTA, CDR2 FQGNSA. The CDR3 is 17 residues long. The CDR3 nucleotides are TGTGCCAGCAGCATTCCGGGACAGGGGGTTTTAGACAATGAGCAGTTCTTC. Its translation: CASSIPGQGVLDNEQFF. Full variable domain (rest looked up from reference TRBV7-2 and TRBJ2-1): GAGVSQSPSNKVTEKGKDVELRCDPISGHTALYWYRQSLGQGLEFLIYFQGNSAPDKSGLPSDRFSAERTGGSVSTLTIQRTQQEDSAVYLCASSIPGQGVLDNEQFFGPGTRLTVL.

This clonotype was seen a handful of times. The V gene is TRBV7-9, the J gene TRBJ2-4, with 7 bases fitting TRBD2. CDR1 SEHNR and CDR2 FQNEAQ come from the germline V gene (reference sequence). The CDR3 length is 18 residues. V lost 0 bases, J lost 1 base, and 9 bases stayed unmatched. CDR3 sequence reads: CASSLALRTRGAKNIQYF. DNA of the CDR3: TGTGCCAGCAGCTTAGCACTAAGGACTAGAGGCGCCAAAAACATTCAGTACTTC.

The chain links TRBV7-9 to TRBJ2-1; D is unclear. Germline V gives CDR1 SEHNR, CDR2 FQNEAQ (reference sequence). The CDR3 contains 16 residues. The V end lost 1 base, the J end lost 4 bases, and 14 bases lay between the germline ends. CDR3 DNA sequence: TGTGCCAGCAGCTTAGAGAGGTCTTTACGATACAATGAGCAGTTCTTC. Protein sequence: CASSLERSLRYNEQFF.

This clonotype was recorded a few times. The genes are TRBV29-1 and TRBJ2-1; D might be TRBD2 (6 bases). In germline, CDR1 is SQVTM, CDR2 ANQGSEA. With 5 bases removed from V and 7 bases from J, the gap between germline ends came to 18 bases. This CDR3 has 14 residues. This CDR3 reads CSVTGGGRRNEQFF. The CDR3 DNA reads TGCAGCGTTACCGGTGGAGGGAGGAGGAATGAGCAGTTCTTC.

This clonotype was detected only a few times. The V call is TRBV4-1, the J call TRBJ2-3; 14 bases align to TRBD2. This CDR3 is 17 amino acids long. Germline CDR1 reads MGHRA; CDR2 reads YSYEKL. J was trimmed by 1 base and V by 6 bases; bases with no gene match: 6. The CDR3 nucleotides read TGCGCCAGCAGTCGCCGGACTAGCGGGGGGCGCACAGATACGCAGTATTTT. Protein product: CASSRRTSGGRTDTQYF.

The chain joins TRBV12-3 or TRBV12-4 to TRBJ2-7, with 11 bases fitting TRBD2. There are 19 residues in the CDR3. V gave up 4 bases and J gave up 0 bases; unmatched junction bases: 14. CDR3 DNA: TGTGCCAGCAGTTCTTACCTGACCGGGACTAGCGGTTTCTCCTACGAGCAGTACTTC. It specifies CASSSYLTGTSGFSYEQYF.

This clonotype was detected only a few times. One junction end does not reproduce the germline sequence, and a read error may be involved. CDR3 in DNA: TGTGCCAGCAGCAGGAGCGGGAGCACAGATACGCAGTATTTT. It encodes CASSRSGSTDTQYF. The chain employs TRBV4-1 and TRBJ2-3; a possible D gene is TRBD2 (6 bases). CDR1 is MGHRA and CDR2 is YSYEKL in the germline V gene. This CDR3 comprises 14 residues.

This clonotype occurred a few times. The chain employs TRBV6-1 and TRBJ1-5, with a tentative D call TRBD1 (5 bases). From germline, CDR1 is MNHNS and CDR2 SASEGT. The CDR3 contains 14 residues. Trimming removed 6 bases from V and 6 bases from J, with 15 bases in between. The CDR3 DNA reads as TGTGCCAGCAGCCTGGGCTCAGGGCGTCAGCCCCAGCATTTT. Encoded protein: CASSLGSGRQPQHF.